The entry below describes one T cell receptor (beta chain). Trimming removed 4 bases at V and 8 bases at J, with 20 bases between. Per the germline V gene, CDR1 is MGHRA and CDR2 is YSYEKL. This CDR3 is 15 amino acids long. The sample comes from a study of shared clonotypes between healthy human individuals. Libraries were prepared by immunoSEQ multiplex PCR; TCRdb keeps only in-frame clonotypes and omits some of them. There are about 1.1 million clones in the sample; roughly 77% occur only once, and about 0.89% lies in the top ten. This clonotype originated in a man in his late teens or twenties in good health. Some clones in this sample may be carry-over from other donors' samples. The rearrangement joins TRBV4-1 to TRBJ1-2; tentative D call: TRBD1 (5 bases). The sequenced sample was memory CD4+ T cells from PBMCs. Regarding subset: CD45RA-negative fraction. The CDR3 protein is CASSPGTALTMGYTF. In DNA form, the CDR3 reads TGCGCCAGCAGCCCCGGGACGGCCCTAACTATGGGCTACACCTTC.